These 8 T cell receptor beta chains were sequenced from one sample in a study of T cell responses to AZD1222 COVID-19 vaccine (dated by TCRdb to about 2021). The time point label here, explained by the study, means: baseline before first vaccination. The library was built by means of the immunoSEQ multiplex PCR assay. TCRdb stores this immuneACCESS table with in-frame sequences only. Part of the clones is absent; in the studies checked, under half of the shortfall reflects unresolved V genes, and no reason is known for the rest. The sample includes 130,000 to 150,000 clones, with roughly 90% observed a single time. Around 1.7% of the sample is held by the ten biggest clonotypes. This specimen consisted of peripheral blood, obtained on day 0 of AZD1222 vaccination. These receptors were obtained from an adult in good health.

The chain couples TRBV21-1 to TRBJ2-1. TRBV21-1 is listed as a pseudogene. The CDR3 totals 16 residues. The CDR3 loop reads CASSIREGPSYNEQFF. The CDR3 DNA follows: TGTGCCAGCAGCATTCGCGAAGGCCCCTCCTACAATGAGCAGTTCTTC.

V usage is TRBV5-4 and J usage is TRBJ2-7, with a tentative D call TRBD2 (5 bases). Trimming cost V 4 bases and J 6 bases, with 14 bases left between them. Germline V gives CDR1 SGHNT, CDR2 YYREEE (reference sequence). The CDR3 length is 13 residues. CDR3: CASSPDRGREQYF. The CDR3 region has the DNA TGTGCCAGCAGCCCCGACCGAGGGCGCGAGCAGTACTTC.

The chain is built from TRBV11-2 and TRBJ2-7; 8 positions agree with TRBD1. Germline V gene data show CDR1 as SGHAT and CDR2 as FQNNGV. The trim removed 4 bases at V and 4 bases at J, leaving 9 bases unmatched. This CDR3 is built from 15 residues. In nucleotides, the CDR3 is TGTGCCAGCAGCTCCCCCCGGGACAGGCAATACGAGCAGTACTTC. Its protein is CASSSPRDRQYEQYF.

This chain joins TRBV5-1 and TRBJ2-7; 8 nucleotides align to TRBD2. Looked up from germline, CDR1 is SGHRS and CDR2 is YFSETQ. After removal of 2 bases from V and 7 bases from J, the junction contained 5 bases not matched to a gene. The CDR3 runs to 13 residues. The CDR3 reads CASSLAGVREQYF. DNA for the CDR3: TGCGCCAGCAGCTTAGCGGGAGTGCGGGAGCAGTACTTC.

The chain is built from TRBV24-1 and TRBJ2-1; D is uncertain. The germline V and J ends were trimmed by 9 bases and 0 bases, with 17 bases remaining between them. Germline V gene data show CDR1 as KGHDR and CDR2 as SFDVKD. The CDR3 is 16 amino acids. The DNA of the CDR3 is TGTGCCACCTCCGGAACCAGCCTGAGCTCCTACAATGAGCAGTTCTTC. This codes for CATSGTSLSSYNEQFF.

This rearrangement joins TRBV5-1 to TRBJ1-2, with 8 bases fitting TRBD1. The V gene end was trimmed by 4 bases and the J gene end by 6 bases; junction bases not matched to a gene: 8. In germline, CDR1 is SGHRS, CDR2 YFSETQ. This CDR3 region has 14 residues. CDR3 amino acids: CASSRGQGADGYTF. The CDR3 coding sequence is TGCGCCAGCAGCCGCGGGCAGGGGGCGGATGGCTACACCTTC.

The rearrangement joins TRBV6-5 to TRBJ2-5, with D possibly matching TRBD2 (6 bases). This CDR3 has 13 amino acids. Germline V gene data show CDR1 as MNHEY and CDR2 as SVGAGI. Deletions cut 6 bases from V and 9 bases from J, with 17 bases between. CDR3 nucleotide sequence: TGTGCCAGCAGCCCGACTAGTCCCCAGGCCCAGTACTTC. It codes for CASSPTSPQAQYF.

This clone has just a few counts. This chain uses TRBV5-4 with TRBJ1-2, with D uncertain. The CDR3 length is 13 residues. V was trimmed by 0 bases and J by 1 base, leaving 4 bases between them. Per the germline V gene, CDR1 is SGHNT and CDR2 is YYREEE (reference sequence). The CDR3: CASSLDSNYGYTF. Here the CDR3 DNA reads TGTGCCAGCAGCTTGGACAGTAACTATGGCTACACCTTC.